The rows below give T cell receptor beta chains drawn from one sample of a study of OX40 agonist ivuxolimab in advanced cancers. Profiling relied on immunoSEQ multiplex PCR, and the TCRdb table lists in-frame clones only, not all of them. The sample records 48,000 or so clones, around 90% being singletons. The sample here was CD4+ or CD8+ T cells sorted from blood, taken in a trial of the OX40 agonist ivuxolimab. These receptors were obtained from an adult with an advanced solid tumor such as melanoma, head and neck, liver or kidney cancer. Both conserved end residues are part of each CDR3. The D gene is left open where the match is weak. The listing skips clone size in some rows; elsewhere it reads once, few, many or a size class.

>TRBV2|NA|TRBJ2-3|NA
TGTGCCAGCAGTGAAGGTCTTAACGGGGGTAGCACAGATACGCAGTATTTT
CASSEGLNGGSTDTQYF
>TRBV13|NA|TRBJ1-2|TRBD1
TGTGCCAGCAGCGCCTCCGGGACAGGCTACTATGGCTACACCTTC
CASSASGTGYYGYTF
>TRBV5-1|few|TRBJ2-1|NA
TGCGCCAGCAGCTTGGGCTTGGGGTTCTACAATGAGCAGTTCTTC
CASSLGLGFYNEQFF
>TRBV7-6|NA|TRBJ2-2|TRBD1
TGTGCCAGCGACCCCTCCGGGACAGCGAACACCGGGGAGCTGTTTTTT
CASDPSGTANTGELFF
>TRBV30|NA|TRBJ2-2|NA
TGTGCCTGGAGCTCAGGGCCAACTTCGAACACCGGGGAGCTGTTTTTT
CAWSSGPTSNTGELFF
>TRBV27|NA|TRBJ2-1|NA
TGTGCCAGCAGTTTAGGGTCCTACAATGAGCAGTTCTTC
CASSLGSYNEQFF
>TRBV15|once|TRBJ1-3|NA
TGTGCCACCAGCAGAGATCAATGGCTCAGCTCTGGAAACACCATATATTTT
CATSRDQWLSSGNTIYF
>TRBV27|NA|TRBJ1-6|NA
TGTGCCAGCAGGGTATACTCAGGGGCCTACTATAATTCACCCCTCCACTTT
CASRVYSGAYYNSPLHF
>TRBV15|NA|TRBJ1-1|TRBD1
TGTGCCACCAGCAGAGATGCGCCGGACAGGGCTGAAGCTTTCTTT
CATSRDAPDRAEAFF
>TRBV11-2|NA|TRBJ2-3|TRBD1
TGTGCCAGCAGCTTAGATCCCAGGGACAGGGTCTATAGCACAGATACGCAGTATTTT
CASSLDPRDRVYSTDTQYF
>TRBV4-1|NA|TRBJ1-5|NA
TGCGCCAGCAGCCAAGTAGGGGATCAGCCCCAGCATTTT
CASSQVGDQPQHF
>TRBV10-3|NA|TRBJ2-3|NA
TGTGCCATCAGCCTAGACAGCACAGATACGCAGTATTTT
CAISLDSTDTQYF
>TRBV4-2|medium-sized|TRBJ1-1|NA
TGTGCCAGCAGCCAAGGACCCGCGAACACTGAAGCTTTCTTT
CASSQGPANTEAFF
>TRBV19|NA|TRBJ1-1|NA
TGTGCCAGTAGTATAGTCGGGGGACGGAACACTGAAGCTTTCTTT
CASSIVGGRNTEAFF
>TRBV28|NA|TRBJ1-4|NA
TGTGCCAGCAGTACACCGCCCCGGATTCTTAATGAAAAACTGTTTTTT
CASSTPPRILNEKLFF
>TRBV7-2|NA|TRBJ2-7|TRBD2
TGTGCCAGCAGCCCGGGACTAATCTACGAGCAGTACTTC
CASSPGLIYEQYF
>TRBV27|NA|TRBJ2-7|NA
TGTGCCAGCAGTCCCACCCTGTCCTACGAGCAGTACTTC
CASSPTLSYEQYF
>TRBV29-1|NA|TRBJ1-1|TRBD1
TGCAGCGTTCTTGAGTTTAGGGGGACAGGGAACACTGAAGCTTTCTTT
CSVLEFRGTGNTEAFF
>TRBV6-5|NA|TRBJ1-2|NA
TGTGCCAGCAGTTCAGGGGCCGGTGGCTACACCTTC
CASSSGAGGYTF
>TRBV13|NA|TRBJ1-1|NA
TGTGCCAGCACGTCCCAGGAGAACACTGAAGCTTTCTTT
CASTSQENTEAFF
>TRBV7-6|NA|TRBJ1-6|NA
TGTGCCAGCAGCCGAGACAATTCACCCCTCCACTTT
CASSRDNSPLHF
>TRBV6-5|NA|TRBJ2-3|NA
TGTGCCAGCAGCCCCCAGGGGCGTAGCACAGATACGCAGTATTTT
CASSPQGRSTDTQYF
>TRBV6-4|NA|TRBJ1-6|NA
TGTGCCAGCAGTGACAACTATAATTCACCCCTCCACTTT
CASSDNYNSPLHF
>TRBV4-1|NA|TRBJ2-2|TRBD2
TGCGCCAGCAGCCAAGACGGATCTAGCGGAACCGGGGAGCTGTTTTTT
CASSQDGSSGTGELFF
>TRBV27|NA|TRBJ1-2|NA
TGTGCCAGCAGTCTCCGGAGGGGCTACACCTTC
CASSLRRGYTF
>TRBV6-4|NA|TRBJ2-2|TRBD1
TGTGCCAGCAGTGATTCACAGGGGGCCGGGGAGCTGTTTTTT
CASSDSQGAGELFF